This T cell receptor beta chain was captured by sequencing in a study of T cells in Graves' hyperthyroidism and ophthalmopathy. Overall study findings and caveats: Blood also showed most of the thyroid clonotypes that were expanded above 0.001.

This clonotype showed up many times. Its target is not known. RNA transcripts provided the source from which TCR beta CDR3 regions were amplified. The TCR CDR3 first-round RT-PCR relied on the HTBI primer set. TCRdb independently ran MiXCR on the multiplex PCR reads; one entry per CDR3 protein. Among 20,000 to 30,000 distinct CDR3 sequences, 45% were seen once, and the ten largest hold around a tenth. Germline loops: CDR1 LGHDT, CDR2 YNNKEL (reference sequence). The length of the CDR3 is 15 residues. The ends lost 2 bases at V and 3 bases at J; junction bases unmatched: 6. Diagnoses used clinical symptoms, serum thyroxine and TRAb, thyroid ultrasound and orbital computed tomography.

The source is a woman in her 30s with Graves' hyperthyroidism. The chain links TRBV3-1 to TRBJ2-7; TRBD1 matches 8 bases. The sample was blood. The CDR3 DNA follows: TGTGCCAGCAGCCAACCCGGGACAGGCTTCTACGAGCAGTACTTC. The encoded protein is CASSQPGTGFYEQYF.